This T cell receptor (beta chain) derives from a study of shared T cell receptors in the human thymus. Profiled with immunoSEQ multiplex PCR; TCRdb holds only in-frame clones, not every one. The table includes about 500,000 clones, 75% to 80% detected once. Germline V gene sequence: CDR1 SGHAT, CDR2 FQNNGV. The V and J ends lost 1 base and 4 bases respectively, with 8 bases between them. The CDR3 is made up of 13 amino acids. The sample was also linked to a second study, of human thymus T cells. Per that study: Among the donors, all were healthy Finnish infants having corrective surgery for congenital heart defects. Thymus tissue was removed during corrective cardiac surgery. Thymic and blood repertoires seemed to show skewed V and J gene use. Related studies noted strongly shared thymic repertoires across unrelated people.

The clonotype originates from a boy younger than two with a congenital heart defect. The material sequenced was thymocytes. V is TRBV11-2 and J is TRBJ2-7, with no clear D. The CDR3 reads CASSLGAQYEQYF. CDR3 nucleotides: TGTGCCAGCAGCTTAGGGGCGCAGTACGAGCAGTACTTC.